These 26 T cell receptor beta chains were sequenced from one sample in a study of T cells in women clearing cervical HPV infection. Repertoires were generated with immunoSEQ multiplex PCR, while TCRdb's copy carries only in-frame clones and drops some. Its clone listing holds around 18,000 clones. Sequencing was carried out using blood buffy coat. The receptor source for this set is a woman between 18 and 69 years old with a cervical HPV16 infection that either progressed to CIN3+ or cleared (not recorded which).

Turning to this clone: The CDR3 end falls 3 residues outside the read, so it is completed with the germline J gene. The J gene is TRBJ2-7, the V gene TRBV2; a possible D gene is TRBD1 (6 bases). Trimming pared 7 bases from V and 2 bases from J, leaving 15 bases between. This CDR3 comprises 14 residues. Germline V CDR1 and CDR2: SNHLY, FYNNEI. The CDR3 bases that were read are TGTGCCAGCACCCTCAGGGGACATACCTACGAG. Its protein product is CASTLRGHTYE. The complete CDR3 sequence is CASTLRGHTYEQYF.

Concerning this clone: The CDR3 end falls 3 residues outside the read, so it is completed with the germline J gene. The chain couples TRBV11-2 to TRBJ1-1; 9 bases line up with TRBD1. Germline V gene data show CDR1 as SGHAT and CDR2 as FQNNGV. The CDR3 contains 15 residues. V lost 3 bases and J lost 4; bases outside the gene matches: 6. CDR3 region: CASSFSPGQGTEAFF. The sequenced CDR3 bases are TGTGCCAGCAGCTTTTCCCCGGGACAGGGCACTGAA.

Regarding this clone: The CDR3 end falls 3 residues outside the read, so it is completed with the germline J gene. The V call is TRBV4-1, the J call TRBJ2-7, with 10 bases aligning to TRBD2. Germline loops: CDR1 MGHRA, CDR2 YSYEKL. The V and J ends lost 2 bases and 5 bases, in that order; junction bases with no gene match: 6. The CDR3 is 15 residues long. Incomplete CDR3 DNA: TGCGCCAGCAGCCAAAATAGCGGGGGGATCCACGAG. This translates into CASSQNSGGIHE. The whole CDR3 sequence is CASSQNSGGIHEQYF.

As to this clone: The read ends 3 residues shy of where the CDR3 ends; the end is completed using the germline J gene. The rearrangement uses TRBV18 and TRBJ1-2, with D perhaps TRBD1 (6 bases). V lost 5 bases, J lost 3 bases, and 10 bases lay in between. The CDR3 runs to 13 residues. The germline CDR1 and CDR2 sequences are KGHSH and LQKENI. The DNA read from the CDR3 is TGTGCCAGCTCAGGGGGCCAGGACTATGGC. Translating it yields CASSGGQDYG. The entire CDR3 protein is CASSGGQDYGYTF.

Concerning this clone: Read coverage stops 3 residues before the CDR3 terminus; the germline J gene supplies the remainder. This chain joins TRBV4-1 and TRBJ2-1; D is unclear. Germline lookup yields CDR1 MGHRA and CDR2 YSYEKL. Trimming removed 2 bases at V and 5 bases at J, with 10 bases between. This CDR3 has 14 amino acids. The sequenced CDR3 bases are TGCGCCAGCAGCCAACTACTCCGGGACAATGAG. Its protein is CASSQLLRDNE. The whole CDR3 protein reads CASSQLLRDNEQFF.

For this clone: The CDR3 is cut off 3 residues early in the read; its end comes from the germline J gene. The chain combines TRBV7-9 with TRBJ1-2, with D maybe TRBD1 (6 bases). Per germline, CDR1 SEHNR and CDR2 FQNEAQ (reference sequence). Trimming shortened V by 5 bases and J by 4 bases, and 14 bases separated the two germline ends. This CDR3 is 14 amino acids long. CDR3 DNA, as far as it was read: TGTGCCAGCAGCCGACAGGACACCACCTATGGC. Amino acids: CASSRQDTTYG. The whole CDR3 protein reads CASSRQDTTYGYTF.

About this clone: The DNA ends 3 residues before the CDR3 does, and the rest of the CDR3 is filled in from the germline J gene. The J gene is TRBJ2-5, the V gene TRBV6-1; 12 bases are shared with TRBD1. V trimming: 3 bases; J trimming: 4 bases; junction bases outside the gene matches: 3. Germline V gene sequence: CDR1 MNHNS, CDR2 SASEGT. The CDR3 length is 15 residues. CDR3 DNA (partial): TGTGCCAGCAGTGAGGGGACAGGGGGCGTAGAGACC. This codes for CASSEGTGGVET. The CDR3 as a whole reads CASSEGTGGVETQYF.

Points on this clone: The read terminates 3 residues ahead of where the CDR3 ends, so the germline J gene completes it. The chain has TRBV6-2 or TRBV6-3 and TRBJ2-1; TRBD2 agrees at 7 bases. Germline V gives CDR1 MNHEY, CDR2 SVGEGT. V shed 8 bases and J 4 bases; nucleotides not matched to a gene: 11. This CDR3 spans 15 amino acids. The sequenced part of the CDR3 DNA is TGTGCCAGCGTCCAAGACGGGGGGATGTACAATGAG. This gives the protein CASVQDGGMYNE. In full, the CDR3 reads CASVQDGGMYNEQFF.

Comment on this clone: The read falls 3 residues short of the CDR3 end, and the missing part is taken from the germline J gene. The chain is built from TRBV19 and TRBJ2-1, with 9 bases identical to TRBD2. V was pared by 0 bases and J by 4 bases, with 4 bases of the junction left unmatched. Germline CDR1 reads LNHDA; CDR2 reads SQIVND (reference sequence). The CDR3 is made up of 16 amino acids. The part of the CDR3 DNA that was read is TGTGCCAGTAGTATAGACATAACTAGCGGGTACAATGAG. Amino acids: CASSIDITSGYNE. The entire CDR3 reads CASSIDITSGYNEQFF.

Comments on this clone: The read terminates 3 residues ahead of where the CDR3 ends, so the germline J gene completes it. The genes are TRBV20-1 and TRBJ2-3; TRBD1 matches at 8 bases. CDR1 is DFQATT, CDR2 SNEGSKA, per germline (reference sequence). The CDR3 runs 13 residues. The J segment lost 1 base and the V segment lost 5 bases, leaving 2 bases of the junction unmatched. CDR3 bases read: TGCAGTGCTTCGGGACAGGGCACAGATACG. Amino acids: CSASGQGTDT. The complete CDR3 reads CSASGQGTDTQYF.

The chain's CDR3 is CASSPRLPGGGTDTQYF. The CDR3 DNA, read in part, is TGTGCCAGCTCACCCCGGCTACCGGGGGGGGGCACAGATACG. The V and J genes are TRBV18 and TRBJ2-3, with 8 bases identical to TRBD2. The CDR3 is cut off 3 residues early in the read; its end comes from the germline J gene. This CDR3 has 17 amino acids. The germline CDR1 and CDR2 sequences are KGHSH and LQKENI. The junction had 9 bases not matched to a gene; V was cut back by 3 bases and J by 1 base. The entire variable domain, with the rest obtained from reference TRBV18 and TRBJ2-3, is as follows: NAGVMQNPRHLVRRRGQEARLRCSPMKGHSHVYWYRQLPEEGLKFMVYLQKENIIDESGMPKERFSAEFPKEGPSILRIQQVVRGDSAAYFCASSPRLPGGGTDTQYFGPGTRLTVL.

Concerning this clone itself: The read falls 3 residues short of the CDR3 end, and the missing part is taken from the germline J gene. This chain links TRBV2 with TRBJ2-3; TRBD2 matches 9 bases. Per the germline V gene, CDR1 is SNHLY and CDR2 is FYNNEI. V gave up 7 bases and J gave up 6 bases; unmatched junction bases: 14. The CDR3 length is 16 residues. CDR3 sequence: CASKIWLAGRQDTQYF. CDR3 DNA (partial): TGTGCCAGCAAAATCTGGCTAGCGGGGCGACAGGATACG.

About this clone: The read falls 3 residues short of the CDR3 end, and the missing part is taken from the germline J gene. The V call is TRBV6-1, the J call TRBJ1-6; D not certain. V dropped 1 base and J dropped 10 bases, with 8 bases sitting between them. The CDR3 length is 13 residues. The germline V gene encodes CDR1 MNHNS and CDR2 SASEGT. CDR3: CASSEDRSSPLHF. The DNA read from the CDR3 is TGTGCCAGCAGTGAAGACAGAAGCTCACCC.

For this clone: Read coverage stops 3 residues before the CDR3 terminus; the germline J gene supplies the remainder. This chain uses TRBV2 with TRBJ1-2, with a weak D call TRBD1 (5 bases). This CDR3 has 15 residues. The germline V and J ends were trimmed by 7 bases and 0 bases, with 15 bases remaining between them. Germline assignment: CDR1 SNHLY and CDR2 FYNNEI. CDR3 region: CASTSLGGTNYGYTF. CDR3 DNA, as far as it was read: TGTGCCAGCACTTCTCTCGGGGGGACTAACTATGGC.

Comment on this clone: The observed sequence ends 3 residues before the CDR3 terminus, with the missing tail filled in from the germline J gene. The chain uses TRBV2 and TRBJ2-1; 8 nucleotides match TRBD2. CDR1 SNHLY and CDR2 FYNNEI come from the germline V gene. J lost 5 bases, V lost 6 bases, and 6 bases had no gene match. This CDR3 has 14 residues. The CDR3 sequence: CASRSGLVDNEQFF. The covered CDR3 bases are TGTGCCAGCAGGTCGGGACTAGTTGACAATGAG.

A note on this clone: The CDR3 goes on 3 residues after the read ends, and that part is filled in from the germline J gene. The V gene is TRBV29-1, the J gene TRBJ2-2; TRBD1 matches 9 bases. Germline-derived CDR1 and CDR2 are SQVTM and ANQGSEA. This CDR3 spans 12 amino acids. The V segment lost 5 bases and the J segment 7 bases; nucleotides outside the gene matches: 2. The sequenced CDR3 bases are TGCAGCGTTCGACAGGGGGTCGGGGAG. It yields the protein CSVRQGVGE. The whole CDR3 is CSVRQGVGELFF.

With regard to this clone: The read gets to within 3 residues of the CDR3 end, and the germline J gene fills in the rest. V gene TRBV4-1 combines with J gene TRBJ1-5; possible D gene TRBD1, 5 bases. This CDR3 contains 12 residues. The V and J ends lost 4 bases and 7 bases respectively, with 8 bases between them. Germline V gene lookup returns CDR1 MGHRA and CDR2 YSYEKL. CDR3 bases read: TGCGCCAGCAGCCTGCAGGGACAGCCC. Protein product: CASSLQGQP. The full CDR3 is CASSLQGQPQHF.

On this clone: The read falls 3 residues short of the CDR3 end, and the missing part is taken from the germline J gene. This chain links TRBV19 with TRBJ2-1; 12 nucleotides agree with TRBD2. Germline CDR1 LNHDA, CDR2 SQIVND (reference sequence). With V trimmed by 3 bases and J by 2 bases, 5 bases remained unmatched. The CDR3 runs 17 residues. CDR3 DNA (partial): TGTGCCAGTAGTATCGCTAGCGGGGGGGCCGCCTACAATGAG. Translating gives CASSIASGGAAYNE. The full CDR3 reads CASSIASGGAAYNEQFF.

In the case of this clone: The CDR3 end is not reached by the read, which stops 3 residues before it; the germline J gene fills it in. The chain combines TRBV20-1 with TRBJ2-3, with D uncertain. The CDR3 covers 10 residues. V lost 6 bases to trimming and J lost 6 bases, with 7 bases between them. Germline V gene sequence: CDR1 DFQATT, CDR2 SNEGSKA (reference sequence). CDR3 DNA (partial): TGCAGTGCCCAGACTGATACG. Residues: CSAQTDT. In full, the CDR3 is CSAQTDTQYF.

On this clone: The sequenced fragment ends 3 residues before the CDR3 boundary, so the rest is inferred from the germline J gene. The chain has TRBV20-1 and TRBJ2-1; 12 nucleotides agree with TRBD2. V lost 5 bases, J lost 6 bases, and 8 bases stayed unmatched. This CDR3 is built from 15 residues. CDR1 and CDR2 (germline): DFQATT, SNEGSKA (reference sequence). The DNA read from the CDR3 is TGCAGTGCTTCCGGACTAGCGGGGACTGGCAATGAG. It encodes CSASGLAGTGNE. The entire CDR3 protein reads CSASGLAGTGNEQFF.

Notes on this clone: The read terminates 3 residues before the CDR3 end, so the remaining end is supplied by the germline J gene. The rearrangement uses TRBV28 and TRBJ2-4; 11 bases map to TRBD1. Germline-derived CDR1 and CDR2 are MDHEN and SYDVKM. With V trimmed by 7 bases and J by 7 bases, 3 bases remained unmatched. The CDR3 length is 13 residues. CDR3 residues: CASKGTGGNIQYF. CDR3 bases read: TGTGCCAGCAAGGGGACAGGGGGGAACATT.

Judged by frequency, this clone is medium-sized. The sequence runs out 3 residues before the end of the CDR3; the remainder is reconstructed from the germline J gene. This rearrangement joins TRBV7-9 to TRBJ2-3; D perhaps matches TRBD2 (6 bases). The V gene lost 8 bases and the J gene lost 5 bases, with 17 bases spanning the gap. The CDR3 totals 14 residues. Germline V gives CDR1 SEHNR, CDR2 FQNEAQ (reference sequence). This CDR3 is CASYSQTGGDTQYF. The part of the CDR3 DNA that was read is TGTGCCAGCTACTCTCAAACCGGGGGAGATACG.

In terms of frequency, this clone is medium-sized. The covered CDR3 bases are TGTGCCATCAGTGATAACTACGAG. Its protein product is CAISDNYE. The whole CDR3 protein reads CAISDNYEQYF. The chain uses TRBV10-3 and TRBJ2-7; D gene uncertain. The sequence runs out 3 residues before the end of the CDR3; the remainder is reconstructed from the germline J gene. Germline V lookup: CDR1 ENHRY, CDR2 SYGVKD. The CDR3 length is 11 residues. V dropped 3 bases and J dropped 3 bases, with 3 bases sitting between them.

To note about this clone: The sequence runs out 3 residues before the end of the CDR3; the remainder is reconstructed from the germline J gene. J is TRBJ2-3 and V is TRBV7-2; D is uncertain. The CDR3 runs to 11 residues. Germline CDR1 is SGHTA and CDR2 is FQGNSA. The V gene lost 7 bases and the J gene lost 3 bases, with 5 bases spanning the gap. The CDR3 bases that were read are TGTGCCAGCACAATTACAGATACG. Translated, it gives CASTITDT. The full CDR3 protein reads CASTITDTQYF.

About this clone: Read coverage stops 3 residues before the CDR3 terminus; the germline J gene supplies the remainder. The chain joins TRBV14 to TRBJ2-2; no clear D gene. Germline V CDR1 and CDR2: SGHDN, FVKESK. CDR3 length equals 12 residues. Deletions cut 1 base from V and 5 bases from J, with 2 bases between. The sequenced part of the CDR3 DNA is TGTGCCAGCAGCCAAGCGACCGGGGAG. This encodes CASSQATGE. The whole CDR3 sequence reads CASSQATGELFF. The entire variable domain, with the rest obtained from reference TRBV14 and TRBJ2-2, is as follows: EAGVTQFPSHSVIEKGQTVTLRCDPISGHDNLYWYRRVMGKEIKFLLHFVKESKQDESGMPNNRFLAERTGGTYSTLKVQPAELEDSGVYFCASSQATGELFFGEGSRLTVL.

This clone is identified as medium-sized (0.01 to 0.1%) from frequency. The DNA ends 3 residues before the CDR3 does, and the rest of the CDR3 is filled in from the germline J gene. This rearrangement joins TRBV2 to TRBJ2-4; maybe TRBD2 (7 bases). Trimming removed 3 bases at V and 0 bases at J, with 21 bases between. Germline CDR1 SNHLY, CDR2 FYNNEI. The CDR3 consists of 19 residues. The CDR3 here is CASSDVQGWEGVAKNIQYF. CDR3 DNA (partial): TGTGCCAGCAGTGATGTGCAGGGGTGGGAGGGGGTAGCCAAAAACATT.